This is a list of T cell receptor beta chains from one sample in a study of T cells after yellow fever vaccination. In TCRdb, the 5' RACE reads were re-called with MiXCR into one record per CDR3 protein. The repertoire holds 300,000 to 350,000 distinct CDR3 sequences, with about 8.3% as singletons. The source was PBMCs, collected more than 40 days after the first yellow fever vaccination. These receptors were obtained from a young man who received the YFV17D yellow fever vaccine. Both conserved end residues are part of each CDR3. Rows give clone size only sometimes, using once, few, many, or a class for an expanded clone.

V: TRBV7-2
J: TRBJ2-2
size: .
CDR3: CAGSSGVGGTGELFF

V: TRBV11-2
J: TRBJ1-1
size: .
CDR3: CASSLVSKWTEAFF

V: TRBV7-2
J: TRBJ2-7
size: few
CDR3: CASSPSRDRGYEQYF

V: TRBV10-3
J: TRBJ2-5
size: many
CDR3: CATRRDRQETQYF

V: TRBV19
J: TRBJ1-1
size: .
CDR3: CASSIFGGSGSTEAFF

V: TRBV7-9
J: TRBJ2-6
size: .
CDR3: CASGFSGSGANVLTF

V: TRBV5-4
J: TRBJ2-2
size: few
CDR3: CASSLPGGIGTGELFF

V: TRBV4-1
J: TRBJ2-5
size: many
CDR3: CASSQDDGQETQYF

V: TRBV20-1
J: TRBJ2-1
size: many
CDR3: CSAISLSSYNEQFF

V: TRBV29-1
J: TRBJ1-4
size: .
CDR3: CSAKGEQAFGEKLFF

V: TRBV6-5
J: TRBJ1-1
size: few
CDR3: CASSWAPKGNTEAFF

V: TRBV2
J: TRBJ1-6
size: .
CDR3: CASSRERGNAPLHF

V: TRBV6-1
J: TRBJ1-1
size: few
CDR3: CASFWGLGGTEAFF

V: TRBV5-1
J: TRBJ2-7
size: few
CDR3: CASSLGLAGGSSYEQYF

V: TRBV5-1
J: TRBJ1-1
size: few
CDR3: CASSGQGMNTEAFF

V: TRBV6-2/TRBV6-3
J: TRBJ2-5
size: .
CDR3: CASSYSGFQETQYF

V: TRBV30
J: TRBJ2-1
size: few
CDR3: CAWSIRDRVYNEQFF